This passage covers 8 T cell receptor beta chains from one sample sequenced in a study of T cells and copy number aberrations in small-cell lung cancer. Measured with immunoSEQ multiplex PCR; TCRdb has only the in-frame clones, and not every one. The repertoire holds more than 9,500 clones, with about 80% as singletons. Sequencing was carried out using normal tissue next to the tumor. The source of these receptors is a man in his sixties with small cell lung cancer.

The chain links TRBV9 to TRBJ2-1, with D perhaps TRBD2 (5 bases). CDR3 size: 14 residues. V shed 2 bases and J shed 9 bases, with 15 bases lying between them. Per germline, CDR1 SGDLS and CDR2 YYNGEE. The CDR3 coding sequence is TGTGCCAGCAGCGTTTCCAGCGGAAAGGGTGAGCAGTTCTTC. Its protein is CASSVSSGKGEQFF.

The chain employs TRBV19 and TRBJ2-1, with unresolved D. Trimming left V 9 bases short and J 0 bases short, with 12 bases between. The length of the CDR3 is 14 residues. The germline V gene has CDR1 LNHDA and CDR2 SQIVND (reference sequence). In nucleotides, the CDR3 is TGTGCCAGCCAGGTAGCTTTCTCCTACAATGAGCAGTTCTTC. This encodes CASQVAFSYNEQFF.

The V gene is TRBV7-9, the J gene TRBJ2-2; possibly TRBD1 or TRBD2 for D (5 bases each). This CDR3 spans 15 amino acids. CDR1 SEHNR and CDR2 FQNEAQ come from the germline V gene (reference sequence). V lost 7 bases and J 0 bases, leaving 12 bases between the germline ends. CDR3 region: CASTVGTANTGELFF. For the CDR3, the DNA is TGTGCCAGCACGGTAGGGACCGCGAACACCGGGGAGCTGTTTTTT.

CDR3 sequence reads: CASSQDLTRQETQYF. For the CDR3, the DNA is TGTGCCAGCAGCCAAGATTTAACCAGACAAGAGACCCAGTACTTC. The J gene is TRBJ2-5, the V gene TRBV14, with unresolved D. The ends were cut back, 0 bases at V and 2 bases at J, with 10 bases in the middle. Germline lookup yields CDR1 SGHDN and CDR2 FVKESK. This CDR3 contains 15 residues.

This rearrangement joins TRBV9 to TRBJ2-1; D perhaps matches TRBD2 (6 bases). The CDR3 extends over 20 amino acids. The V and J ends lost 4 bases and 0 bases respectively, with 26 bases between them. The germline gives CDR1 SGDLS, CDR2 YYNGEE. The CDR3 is CASSSEWGDGGSSSYNEQFF. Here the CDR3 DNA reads TGTGCCAGCAGCTCAGAGTGGGGGGATGGCGGCTCGAGCTCCTACAATGAGCAGTTCTTC.

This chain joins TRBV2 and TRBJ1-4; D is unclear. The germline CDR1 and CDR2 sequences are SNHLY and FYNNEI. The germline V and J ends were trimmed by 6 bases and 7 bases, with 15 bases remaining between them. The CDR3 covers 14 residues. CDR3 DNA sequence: TGTGCCAGCAGAATGACCCTGGAGCGTGAAAAACTGTTTTTT. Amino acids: CASRMTLEREKLFF.

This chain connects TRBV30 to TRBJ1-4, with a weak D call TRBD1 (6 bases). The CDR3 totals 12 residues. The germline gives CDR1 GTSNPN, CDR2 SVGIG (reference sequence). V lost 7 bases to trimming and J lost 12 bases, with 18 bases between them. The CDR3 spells CAFEGGGGQLFF. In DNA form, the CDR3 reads TGTGCCTTCGAGGGCGGGGGCGGGCAACTGTTTTTT.

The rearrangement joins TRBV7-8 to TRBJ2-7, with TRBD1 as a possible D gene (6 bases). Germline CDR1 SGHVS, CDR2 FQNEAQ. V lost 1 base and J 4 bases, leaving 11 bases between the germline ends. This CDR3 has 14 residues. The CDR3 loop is CASSLVGQLYEQYF. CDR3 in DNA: TGTGCCAGCAGCTTAGTGGGACAATTATACGAGCAGTACTTC.